This TCR beta chain was sequenced in a study of glioma-infiltrating T cells. Findings and limits, study-wide: Only very few CDR3 sequences appeared in both tissue and blood. Non-neoplastic patients had below-expected tissue-blood divergence, while all gliomas exceeded expectation.

The iRepertoire nested amplicon-rescue multiplex PCR amplified TCR alpha and beta CDR3s from RNA. Tissue mRNA or PBMC total RNA, 100-400 ng, went into one-step reverse transcription and amplification. Each CDR3 protein is one row after TCRdb ran MiXCR on the multiplex PCR reads. The table has approximately 93,000 distinct CDR3 sequences, 35% to 45% seen once. This clonotype was seen many times. The target antigen is unknown. The sample consisted of glioma tissue, nonneoplastic brain tissue, or PBMCs (not recorded which). This sequence was found in a human donor with low-grade glioma or glioblastoma, undergoing nonglioma brain surgery, or in good health (not recorded which).

The CDR3 spells CSARDPGTSSFSTDTQYF. DNA for the CDR3: TGCAGTGCTAGAGATCCCGGGACTAGCAGCTTTAGCACAGATACGCAGTATTTT. The rearrangement uses TRBV20-1 and TRBJ2-3; 9 bases match TRBD2. The CDR3 extends over 18 amino acids. Germline lookup yields CDR1 DFQATT and CDR2 SNEGSKA (reference sequence). V was clipped by 0 bases and J by 0 bases; unmatched bases: 10.